This T cell receptor (beta chain) was sequenced for a study of OX40 agonist ivuxolimab in advanced cancers. Study information: Patients received ivuxolimab, an intravenous treatment, every 2 weeks at 0.01 to 10 mg/kg.

As to this clone: What it binds is unknown.

The V gene lost 5 bases and the J gene lost 4 bases, with 12 bases spanning the gap. The CDR3 length is 14 residues. Germline CDR1 SGHTA, CDR2 FQGNSA. Sequencing used immunoSEQ multiplex PCR; TCRdb keeps in-frame clones, though not all of them. The data contain tens of thousands of clones, around 89% of them singletons. Autoimmune disease history or systemic immunosuppression meant exclusion. Study-level results: Certain nonresponders additionally had low normalized T-cell clonal expansion. Antigen specificity remained undetermined for the expanded peripheral T cells.

The TCR was taken from an adult with an advanced solid tumor such as melanoma, head and neck, liver or kidney cancer. Source: CD4+ or CD8+ T cells sorted from blood, taken in a trial of the OX40 agonist ivuxolimab. The chain joins TRBV7-2 to TRBJ2-4; possibly TRBD1 or TRBD2 for D (5 bases each). The CDR3 DNA sequence: TGTGCCAGCAGCCCTCCGGGACGGAAAAACATTCAGTACTTC. It translates to CASSPPGRKNIQYF. The full variable domain, its missing parts supplied by reference TRBV7-2 and TRBJ2-4, is GAGVSQSPSNKVTEKGKDVELRCDPISGHTALYWYRQSLGQGLEFLIYFQGNSAPDKSGLPSDRFSAERTGGSVSTLTIQRTQQEDSAVYLCASSPPGRKNIQYFGAGTRLSVL.